A selection of T cell receptor beta chains follows, all from one sample in a study of blood T cell repertoires in COVID-19. The protocol was immunoSEQ multiplex PCR, while the TCRdb copy is restricted to in-frame clones and leaves out a portion. The data show approximately 200,000 clones, approximately 85% seen once. The sequenced material came from PBMCs or T cells enriched from blood (not recorded which). These receptors originate from a woman aged 25 to 45 who had recovered from COVID-19. The CDR3 runs from the conserved cysteine through the conserved F or W. Each record gives: D gene, V gene, CDR3 length, J gene, clone size, CDR3 DNA, CDR3 protein. D genes are given only for firm matches. The listing skips clone size in some rows; elsewhere it reads once, few, many or a size class.

-	TRBV7-9	13	TRBJ1-1	-	TGTGCCAGCAGATATACAGAGAACACTGAAGCTTTCTTT	CASRYTENTEAFF
-	TRBV6-5	14	TRBJ2-5	-	TGTGCCATCTCACGGCTCGGAGACCAAGAGACCCAGTACTTC	CAISRLGDQETQYF
-	TRBV7-2	14	TRBJ2-7	-	TGTGCCAGCAGCTTACGAGGACAGCACTACGAGCAGTACTTC	CASSLRGQHYEQYF
-	TRBV9	14	TRBJ1-2	-	TGTGCCAGCAGCGTAGTGGGGGCCTTAAATGGCTACACCTTC	CASSVVGALNGYTF
-	TRBV12-2	13	TRBJ1-2	-	TGTGCAAGTCGCTTAGGGCAGTTGTGGGGCTACACCTTC	CASRLGQLWGYTF
TRBD2	TRBV5-5	17	TRBJ2-7	-	TGTGCCAGCAGCTTGGCGATAGGCGGCGGGGGGACCTACGAGCAGTACTTC	CASSLAIGGGGTYEQYF
-	TRBV27	16	TRBJ2-2	-	TGTGCCAGCAGCTTGAGACCCACCAGGGACACCGGGGAGCTGTTTTTT	CASSLRPTRDTGELFF
-	TRBV2	19	TRBJ2-3	-	TGTGCCAGCAGATTATCATCCCCCGGTTGGCAGGCCAGCACAGATACGCAGTATTTT	CASRLSSPGWQASTDTQYF
-	TRBV29-1	13	TRBJ2-7	-	TGCAGCGTCCTCTTACTAGAGGTCTACGAGCAGTACTTC	CSVLLLEVYEQYF
-	TRBV6-5	14	TRBJ1-5	-	TGTGCCAGCGGGTATGAGGGTAGCAATCAGCCCCAGCATTTT	CASGYEGSNQPQHF
TRBD2	TRBV18	16	TRBJ2-1	-	TGTGCCAGCTCATTATTAGCGGGAGGAGGGAACAATGAGCAGTTCTTC	CASSLLAGGGNNEQFF
-	TRBV4-2	14	TRBJ2-7	-	TGTGCCAGCAGCCAAGATTTGGCGGAGCACGAGCAGTACTTC	CASSQDLAEHEQYF
-	TRBV7-3	13	TRBJ2-1	-	TGTGCCAGCAGCTTGCGGGCTCAAGGGGAGCAGTTCTTC	CASSLRAQGEQFF
-	TRBV5-6	13	TRBJ1-5	once	TGTGCCAGCAGCTTGGCAGGGGTCCAGCCCCAGCATTTT	CASSLAGVQPQHF
TRBD2	TRBV4-2	16	TRBJ2-1	-	TGTGCCAGCAGCTCTCAGACTAGCGGGAGGGCAAATGAGCAGTTCTTC	CASSSQTSGRANEQFF
-	TRBV30	11	TRBJ1-2	-	TGTGCCTTCAACTCAGGTGGTGGCTACACCTTC	CAFNSGGGYTF
-	TRBV7-2	14	TRBJ2-7	-	TGTGCCAGCAGCTCACACCTCAGCTCCTACGAGCAGTACTTC	CASSSHLSSYEQYF
TRBD2	TRBV19	15	TRBJ2-1	-	TGTGCCAGTAGTACATGGACTAGCGGGAAGGATGAGCAGTTCTTC	CASSTWTSGKDEQFF
-	TRBV28	15	TRBJ1-5	-	TGTGCCAGCAGTGTACAGGGCAGGAGCAATCAGCCCCAGCATTTT	CASSVQGRSNQPQHF
TRBD2	TRBV28	19	TRBJ2-3	-	TGTGCCAGCAGTTTGCCGCTAGCGGGCGAAATCCCTACCACAGATACGCAGTATTTT	CASSLPLAGEIPTTDTQYF
TRBD1	TRBV6-5	14	TRBJ2-7	-	TGTGCCAGCAGACTTCACGGGACAGTTTACGAGCAGTACTTC	CASRLHGTVYEQYF
TRBD2	TRBV28	14	TRBJ2-3	-	TGTGCCAGCAGTTTGGCGGGAGGGCCAGATACGCAGTATTTT	CASSLAGGPDTQYF
-	TRBV24-1	14	TRBJ1-5	-	TGTGCCACCAGTGATGGCGGTGGCAATCAGCCCCAGCATTTT	CATSDGGGNQPQHF
-	TRBV2	11	TRBJ2-5	-	TGTGCCAGCAGCTTGACGGAGTTCCAGTACTTC	CASSLTEFQYF
-	TRBV6-5	14	TRBJ2-5	once	TGTGCCAGCAGTTACTCGATGGGGGGAGAGACCCAGTACTTC	CASSYSMGGETQYF
TRBD1	TRBV14	15	TRBJ2-7	-	TGTGCCAGCAGCCGCTCGAGGGACAGGGTAAAAGAGCAGTACTTC	CASSRSRDRVKEQYF